This TCR beta chain was identified in a study of blood T cell repertoires in COVID-19. On the study more broadly: From the United States, Italy and Spain came samples of acute and convalescent COVID-19. Nucleic acid was either cDNA or gDNA, and it came from T cells, B-cell-depleted T cells, or PBMCs.

This CDR3 is 9 amino acids long. Trimming shortened V by 8 bases and J by 6 bases, and 7 bases separated the two germline ends. Germline assignment: CDR1 GTSNPN and CDR2 SVGIG (reference sequence). Authors' processing steps: Reference gene primer amplification yielded estimated nucleated cell counts. Sequencing used immunoSEQ multiplex PCR; TCRdb keeps in-frame clones, though not all of them. V, J and clone size are those of that table, while D and trimming were read from the DNA. The profile covers 130,000 to 150,000 clones, with around three quarters appearing a single time and about an eighth taken by the ten largest.

The TCR was taken from a man of 80 years or more with acute or convalescent COVID-19. Sequencing was performed on peripheral blood. The chain has TRBV30 and TRBJ1-2; D remains ambiguous. CDR3 sequence reads: CAAIDGYTF. In DNA, the CDR3 is TGTGCCGCGATTGATGGCTACACCTTC.